This is a list of T cell receptor beta chains from one sample in a study of early stage breast cancer tumors. The table came from immunoSEQ multiplex PCR; TCRdb's copy has only in-frame clones and leaves some out. The sample carries about 30,000 clones, 60% to 80% recorded once. Source material: breast tumor tissue. The receptors were sampled from a person in their thirties with breast cancer. The CDR3 runs from the conserved cysteine through the conserved F or W. The D gene is left open where the match is weak. Clone sizes are given selectively: once, few, many, or a class where the clone is expanded.

J | V | D | size | DNA | CDR3
TRBJ2-3 | TRBV28 | TRBD1 | - | TGTGCCGGAGGACAGGGGCTTGGCACAGATACGCAGTATTTT | CAGGQGLGTDTQYF
TRBJ2-7 | TRBV28 | - | once | TGTGCCAGCAGTTCGTACGGGGAAAACTACGAGCAGTACTTC | CASSSYGENYEQYF
TRBJ1-3 | TRBV11-2 | - | - | TGTGCCAGCAGCATGGACGGGACCTGGCTAGACACCATATATTTT | CASSMDGTWLDTIYF
TRBJ1-2 | TRBV6-5 | - | - | TGTGCCAGCAGTCCCAGTGCGGCAGGGCATGGCTACACCTTC | CASSPSAAGHGYTF
TRBJ2-5 | TRBV9 | - | - | TGTGCCAGCAGCGTAGCGGCTAGCCCTAACCAAGAGACCCAGTACTTC | CASSVAASPNQETQYF
TRBJ1-3 | TRBV6-5 | - | - | TGTGCCAGCAGTCGGGGGGGGACTTCTCCCAACACCATATATTTT | CASSRGGTSPNTIYF
TRBJ2-7 | TRBV6-1 | - | - | TGTGCCAGCAGCACACAGGGTAACGAGCAGTACTTC | CASSTQGNEQYF
TRBJ1-2 | TRBV19 | - | - | TGTGCCAGTAGTATATACTCGGACTATGGCTACACCTTC | CASSIYSDYGYTF
TRBJ2-5 | TRBV14 | - | - | TGTGCCAGCAGCCCCCAACGAGGGCGAGAGACCCAGTACTTC | CASSPQRGRETQYF
TRBJ1-1 | TRBV30 | - | - | TGTGCCTGGAATTTTCAGGGAGAAGCTTTCTTT | CAWNFQGEAFF
TRBJ2-1 | TRBV5-1 | - | - | TGCGCCAGCAGCTTGGACTCATTCCGTGGCTACAATGAGCAGTTCTTC | CASSLDSFRGYNEQFF